The T cell receptor (beta chain) under discussion was sequenced for a study of cytomegalovirus exposure and HLA in healthy donors. Study findings and constraints: Cytomegalovirus association was listed for 170 or so TCR beta chains. According to a subsequent analysis, TCR clusters identified in the first cohort showed a tendency to co-occur across the 100 to 150 validation repertoires.

The donors were part of the approximately 120-subject validation cohort, which stood apart from the approximately 640-subject first cohort. TCRdb's table, derived via immunoSEQ multiplex PCR, lists solely in-frame clones and lacks some. The sample includes roughly 60,000 clones, roughly 96% of them seen just once. Note on this clone: Its cognate antigen is unknown.

Per the germline V gene, CDR1 is MGHRA and CDR2 is YSYEKL. Trimming stripped 4 bases from V and 5 bases from J, with 15 bases between. CDR3 length: 15 residues. The gene calls are TRBV4-1 and TRBJ1-5; D call uncertain. The TCR originated in a man aged 18 to 30 in good health and CMV-seronegative. Material: PBMCs. CDR3 residues: CASSREEARDQPQHF. The DNA of the CDR3 is TGCGCCAGCAGCCGAGAGGAGGCCCGAGATCAGCCCCAGCATTTT.